This TCR beta chain originates from a study of T-cell reconstitution after alpha-beta-depleted transplantation in children. The library targeted TCRbeta and was prepared with unique molecular identifiers. From the PCR reads, TCRdb called clonotypes with MiXCR, one entry per CDR3 protein. Here the sample spans under 250,000 distinct CDR3 sequences, over 15% being singletons. Regarding the study as a whole: In patients about two months after transplant, alpha-beta T cells reportedly arose from several hundred expanded graft clones. Some patients showed high day-60 TCRbeta diversity, which derived from surviving recipient T cells and thymic progenitors. T cells produced anew were the main source of T-cell counts and diversity one year after transplant.

This CDR3 has 16 residues. CDR1 and CDR2 (germline): SGHVS, FQNEAQ. V lost 0 bases and J lost 0, with 9 bases in between. Of note for this clonotype: Its specificity is not known.

The chain has TRBV7-8 and TRBJ1-3, with D uncertain. The receptor was derived from a male patient aged 2-15 years who had a stem cell transplant for acute lymphoblastic leukemia, so the T cells may come from the graft donor. The sample in question was PBMCs, mostly from graft donor cells, obtained 360 days after TCRalphabeta/CD19-depleted stem cell transplant. This CDR3 is CASSLARGRSGNTIYF. CDR3 bases: TGTGCCAGCAGCTTAGCGCGAGGTCGCTCTGGAAACACCATATATTTT.